Shown below are 9 T cell receptor beta chains from a single sample sequenced in a study of T cell repertoires in aging, cancer and after chemotherapy. A mixed TRB-A/B primer pool amplified rearranged TRB by multiplex touch-down PCR. TCRdb reanalysed the multiplex PCR reads using MiXCR and keeps one entry per CDR3 protein. The sample holds about 14,000 distinct CDR3 sequences, about 26% seen once. Amplification of TCR beta used genomic DNA extracted from peripheral blood. Sample: blood. The source is a human donor in good health.

This clonotype has more than one count but fewer than ten. The J gene is TRBJ1-2, the V gene TRBV7-9, with 7 nucleotides matching TRBD1. J was trimmed by 3 bases and V by 6 bases; bases with no gene match: 7. The V gene's germline CDR1 is SEHNR and CDR2 FQNEAQ (reference sequence). CDR3 length: 14 amino acids. The CDR3 region is CASSRDSWDYGYTF. DNA of the CDR3: TGTGCCAGCAGTCGGGACAGTTGGGACTATGGCTACACCTTC. Full variable domain (remainder filled in from reference TRBV7-9 and TRBJ1-2): DTGVSQNPRHKITKRGQNVTFRCDPISEHNRLYWYRQTLGQGPEFLTYFQNEAQLEKSRLLSDRFSAERPKGSFSTLEIQRTEQGDSAMYLCASSRDSWDYGYTFGSGTRLTVV.

V usage is TRBV15 and J usage is TRBJ1-6, with 8 bases that match TRBD1. Germline assignment: CDR1 LNHNV and CDR2 YYDKDF (reference sequence). V was pared by 6 bases and J by 7 bases, with 14 bases of the junction left unmatched. The CDR3 contains 17 residues. The CDR3 bases are TGTGCCACCAGAGGACCGGGACAGGAGAATAAAAATTCACCCCTCCACTTT. It codes for CATRGPGQENKNSPLHF.

The DNA for the CDR3 is TGTGCCAGCACCGTACGATACTCTGGGGCCAACGTCCTGACTTTC. Amino acid sequence: CASTVRYSGANVLTF. The rearrangement links TRBV11-1 to TRBJ2-6; D ambiguous. This CDR3 has 15 residues. V gave up 7 bases and J gave up 0 bases, with 10 bases separating them. Germline values: CDR1 SGHAT, CDR2 FQDESV (reference sequence).

This clonotype has only a few counts. The chain recombines TRBV4-3 with TRBJ1-2, with D possibly being TRBD1 (5 bases). V was cut by 0 bases and J by 4 bases, with 12 bases left in between. The CDR3 is made up of 15 amino acids. Germline values: CDR1 LGHNA, CDR2 YSLEER. CDR3 residues: CASSQDVIGTYGYTF. CDR3 in DNA: TGCGCCAGCAGCCAAGATGTGATAGGGACCTATGGCTACACCTTC.

V and J are TRBV10-3 and TRBJ1-4; weak D call: TRBD1 (5 bases). The V and J ends lost 4 bases and 5 bases respectively, with 14 bases between them. Germline assignment: CDR1 ENHRY and CDR2 SYGVKD. The CDR3 has 15 residues. The CDR3 DNA reads as TGTGCCATCAGTGGGACGGGACGGTTGAATGAAAAACTGTTTTTT. It is translated as CAISGTGRLNEKLFF.

V usage is TRBV12-3 or TRBV12-4 and J usage is TRBJ1-2; 7 bases line up with TRBD1. V was pared by 2 bases and J by 7 bases, with 19 bases of the junction left unmatched. There are 18 residues in the CDR3. In nucleotides, the CDR3 is TGTGCCAGCAGTTTATGGGACCCCCCGACAGGGCCAATGGGTGGCTACACCTTC. Amino acids: CASSLWDPPTGPMGGYTF.

This clonotype was observed a few times. The rearrangement joins TRBV6-6 to TRBJ1-4; perhaps TRBD1 as D (6 bases). The CDR3 spans 13 residues. Germline loops: CDR1 MNHNY, CDR2 SVGAGI (reference sequence). Trimming left V 6 bases short and J 8 bases short, with 13 bases between. The CDR3 DNA sequence: TGTGCCAGCAGGCGACAGGAAGGGGAAAAACTGTTTTTT. Translation gives CASRRQEGEKLFF.

This clonotype was counted many times. The rearrangement uses TRBV6-5 and TRBJ2-7; D is ambiguous. The CDR3 spans 15 residues. Germline loops: CDR1 MNHEY, CDR2 SVGAGI. V shed 2 bases and J shed 2 bases, with 13 bases lying between them. The CDR3 here is CASSYLSMGPYEQYF. The CDR3 nucleotides are TGTGCCAGCAGTTACCTTTCGATGGGCCCCTACGAGCAGTACTTC.

This clonotype was observed a few times. The chain is built from TRBV5-1 and TRBJ1-2; no firm D call. V gave up 1 base and J gave up 6 bases, with 10 bases separating them. Germline V CDR1 and CDR2: SGHRS, YFSETQ. The CDR3 length is 13 residues. The CDR3: CASSLTIHNGYTF. The CDR3 region has the DNA TGCGCCAGCAGCTTGACAATTCATAATGGCTACACCTTC. The full variable domain, rest sourced from reference TRBV5-1 and TRBJ1-2, is KAGVTQTPRYLIKTRGQQVTLSCSPISGHRSVSWYQQTPGQGLQFLFEYFSETQRNKGNFPGRFSGRQFSNSRSEMNVSTLELGDSALYLCASSLTIHNGYTFGSGTRLTVV.